The 12 T cell receptor beta chains presented below share a single source sample, sequenced in a study of a mutant IDH1 vaccine in newly diagnosed glioma (dated by TCRdb to 2020 to 2022). These receptors have no known antigen. Receptor libraries were prepared by the immunoSEQ multiplex PCR assay. TCRdb limited this immuneACCESS table to in-frame rearrangements with V and J called. A share of clones is missing; checked studies link under half to unresolved V genes, and the rest is unexplained. This sample is represented by roughly 48,000 clones; roughly nine tenths of them were singletons. 2% to 2.5% of the sample is in the top ten clones. Taken with the paper, the label for time point translates to: week 11, during vaccination. Each vaccine dose, consisting of 300 ug of a 20-mer mutant IDH1 peptide in Montanide, was administered subcutaneously with topical imiquimod. The specimen was PBMCs, collected from a glioma patient whose treatment included an IDH1 peptide vaccine. The receptors were gathered from a man aged 50 to 60 with glioma.

This clone showed up just a few times. The chain carries TRBV6-5 and TRBJ1-3; unclear D gene. The length of the CDR3 is 14 residues. The V gene lost 4 bases and the J gene lost 0 bases, with 7 bases spanning the gap. Germline assignment: CDR1 MNHEY and CDR2 SVGAGI. CDR3 in DNA: TGTGCCAGCAGTTGGGGTGGCTCTGGAAACACCATATATTTT. The encoded protein is CASSWGGSGNTIYF.

The chain employs TRBV27 and TRBJ1-5; TRBD1 matches 7 bases. After removal of 2 bases from V and 4 bases from J, the junction contained 14 bases not matched to a gene. The germline gives CDR1 MNHEY, CDR2 SMNVEV (reference sequence). The CDR3 loop spans 18 amino acids. The CDR3 DNA follows: TGTGCCAGCAGTTTAATCGCCCCTAACAGGGGACGGAATCAGCCCCAGCATTTT. This gives the protein CASSLIAPNRGRNQPQHF.

The rearrangement uses TRBV9 and TRBJ2-5, with 8 bases that match TRBD1. Trimming removed 4 bases from V and 2 bases from J; junction bases left unmatched: 7. Germline assignment: CDR1 SGDLS and CDR2 YYNGEE. The length of the CDR3 is 15 residues. In nucleotides, the CDR3 is TGTGCCAGCAGCCCCCGGACAGGGTTTCAAGAGACCCAGTACTTC. As protein: CASSPRTGFQETQYF.

The J gene is TRBJ1-2, the V gene TRBV7-2, with 12 bases fitting TRBD1. Trimming removed 1 base from V and 4 bases from J; junction bases left unmatched: 4. This CDR3 spans 16 amino acids. The germline V gene has CDR1 SGHTA and CDR2 FQGNSA. The CDR3 sequence is CASSLGGQGASYGYTF. The CDR3 coding sequence is TGTGCCAGCAGCTTAGGGGGACAGGGGGCGTCCTATGGCTACACCTTC.

The chain is built from TRBV4-3 and TRBJ2-7; 10 nucleotides agree with TRBD2. The CDR3 contains 15 residues. J gave up 0 bases and V 3 bases, and 2 bases lay outside the gene matches. Germline CDR1 LGHNA, CDR2 YSLEER. The CDR3 coding sequence is TGCGCCAGCAGCCAGGAGCGGGGGGGCTCCTACGAGCAGTACTTC. Protein sequence: CASSQERGGSYEQYF.

This clone was counted a single time. The chain is built from TRBV4-1 and TRBJ2-5; TRBD1 matches 7 bases. Germline CDR1 and CDR2: MGHRA and YSYEKL. J lost 2 bases, V lost 4 bases, and 4 bases had no gene match. This CDR3 is built from 14 residues. CDR3 DNA sequence: TGCGCCAGCAGCCCCAGGACAGGTCAAGAGACCCAGTACTTC. Encoded protein: CASSPRTGQETQYF.

CDR3: CASSLYGGDPLSYEQYF. The CDR3 DNA reads as TGTGCCAGCAGTTTATACGGCGGGGATCCCCTCTCCTACGAGCAGTACTTC. The rearrangement uses TRBV27 and TRBJ2-7, with D tentatively TRBD2 (6 bases). The CDR3 covers 17 residues. Germline V CDR1 and CDR2: MNHEY, SMNVEV (reference sequence). V was cut by 1 base and J by 0 bases, with 16 bases left in between.

V usage is TRBV30 and J usage is TRBJ2-5; 7 bases are shared with TRBD1. The J call may be incorrect, as the DNA end agrees better with TRBJ2-7. This CDR3 region has 13 residues. Germline lookup yields CDR1 GTSNPN and CDR2 SVGIG (reference sequence). The CDR3 loop reads CACAQGTLYEQYF. In DNA form, the CDR3 reads TGTGCCTGCGCACAGGGGACCCTCTACGAGCAGTACTTC.

This clone has just a few counts. The chain has TRBV18 and TRBJ1-3; no clear D gene. CDR3 size: 16 residues. The V gene lost 1 base and the J gene lost 2 bases, with 12 bases spanning the gap. The germline gives CDR1 KGHSH, CDR2 LQKENI. The CDR3 loop reads CASSPRGTGAGNTIYF. The CDR3 bases are TGTGCCAGCTCACCACGAGGAACGGGAGCTGGAAACACCATATATTTT.

J is TRBJ2-7 and V is TRBV27, with TRBD1 matching 10 bases. The CDR3 runs to 15 residues. V lost 4 bases to trimming and J lost 0 bases; unmatched junction nucleotides: 3. Germline V gives CDR1 MNHEY, CDR2 SMNVEV (reference sequence). The CDR3 protein is CASSSWDRGSYEQYF. The CDR3 DNA reads TGTGCCAGCAGTTCCTGGGACAGGGGCTCCTACGAGCAGTACTTC.

The V and J genes are TRBV5-4 and TRBJ1-2; possibly TRBD1 for D (5 bases). V was cut by 3 bases and J by 6 bases, with 15 bases left in between. CDR1 and CDR2 from the germline V gene are SGHNT and YYREEE (reference sequence). CDR3 size: 14 residues. The CDR3 region is CASSWPGGYNGYTF. CDR3 nucleotide sequence: TGTGCCAGCAGCTGGCCTGGGGGGTACAATGGCTACACCTTC.

J is TRBJ1-1 and V is TRBV30; D not certain. CDR1 and CDR2 (germline): GTSNPN, SVGIG (reference sequence). Trimming pared 0 bases from V and 1 base from J, leaving 12 bases between. This CDR3 is 15 amino acids long. The CDR3 DNA sequence: TGTGCCTGGAGTGTATTAGGAACACAGAACACTGAAGCTTTCTTT. This sequence encodes CAWSVLGTQNTEAFF.